This T cell receptor (beta chain) is from a study of blood T cell repertoires in COVID-19 (dated by TCRdb to 2018 to 2021). About the investigation overall: Collaborator samples came from the United States, Italy and Spain and covered acute and convalescent phases of COVID-19. The material from the prospective study consisted of cDNA or gDNA derived from T cells, B-cell-depleted T cells, or PBMCs. The sample metadata nearly always contained a de-identified subject ID, COVID-19 status, age in years and sex. The repertoires were made available in a free public database intended to serve as a resource for research on the immune response to SARS-CoV-2. Deeply sampled blood TCRbeta repertoires from subjects exposed to, actively infected with, or recovered from COVID-19 were included in the dataset. The samples were drawn from the first 160 participants of the ongoing ImmuneRACE study and from more than 1,000 subjects provided by 6 global collaborators. Where available, HLA class I and class II types were obtained from metadata supplied by the sample provider rather than from assay-based typing. Study-level results and caveats: Clinical and demographic metadata were provided uncurated, with the amount varying by source and participant.

On this clone: Its cognate antigen has yet to be identified. Base qualities are not provided; no much larger clone lies one nucleotide away.

The immunoSEQ Assay, a bias-controlled multiplex PCR, was used to amplify TCRbeta CDR3 regions from genomic DNA. In the source study's methods: The number of nucleated cells in each sample was estimated by amplification of reference gene primers within the assay. Sequence reads were collapsed and filtered to measure the absolute abundance of every unique TCRbeta CDR3 rearrangement. For each sample, productive Simpson clonality was calculated as the square root of Simpson's diversity index over productive rearrangements. TCRdb mirrors the immuneACCESS table, restricted to in-frame sequences. Some clones are absent from its copies; in checked studies, under half trace to an unresolved V gene, and the reason for the others is unknown. The V and J calls and clone size were taken over from that table, and D and trimming were inferred from the DNA. Counted in this sample were around 140,000 clones; 87% of them appeared once. The ten top clones hold around 8.3% of the sample.

Each collaborating institution followed its own protocols to collect whole blood in K2EDTA tubes. For TCRbeta analysis, collaborator samples were shipped as frozen whole blood, as isolated PBMCs, or as DNA extracted from either sample type. The material sequenced was peripheral blood. This sequence originates from a woman aged 50 to 65 with active or convalescent COVID-19.

The nucleotides read TGTGCCAGCTCACCAGGGACTAGCGGAAACATTCAGTACTTC. It translates to CASSPGTSGNIQYF. The V and J genes are TRBV18 and TRBJ2-4, and TRBD2 aligns with 11 junction nucleotides. The CDR3 numbers 14 residues from cysteine through phenylalanine. This entry keeps only the CDR3 DNA: 42 bases, framed from base 1. The junction shows trimming of 2 bases on V and 6 bases on J, and the gene matches do not reach 0 bases of it. CDR1 is given as KGHSH and CDR2 as LQKENI, both from the germline V gene.